The sample holds a few counts of the clone carrying this TCR beta chain. Antigen: not known. These data originate in a study of T cell repertoires in cytomegalovirus infection. Overall study results and limits: Identification of carriers of CMV plus the relevant HLA was achieved through cumulative public TCR beta family frequency. Ex vivo responses were dominated by HLA-C-restricted CMV-specific TCR beta clonotypes.

TCRdb fed the reads into MiXCR, producing one record per CDR3 protein. The sample includes about 100,000 distinct CDR3 sequences, under 25% of them seen just once. The CDR3 extends over 15 amino acids. From germline, CDR1 is LNHDA and CDR2 SQIVND (reference sequence). Trimming removed 4 bases at V and 7 bases at J, with 16 bases between. The sequencing sample was made of CD8+ T cells from PBMCs. The TCR comes from a human donor in good health (CMV status not recorded). Some clones in this sample may be carry-over from other donors' samples. The V and J genes are TRBV19 and TRBJ2-2; a weak D match, TRBD2 (6 bases). CDR3: CASSKKIGGGGELFF. CDR3 coding DNA: TGTGCCAGTAGTAAGAAGATCGGGGGTGGCGGGGAGCTGTTTTTT.